A selection of T cell receptor beta chains follows, all from one sample in a study of cytotoxic CD8 clonotypes in ibrutinib-treated CLL. Data came from immunoSEQ multiplex PCR; TCRdb stores just in-frame clones and leaves some out. The table records 97,000 or so clones, 78% of them present only once. The specimen comprised PBMCs, sampled after 12 months of ibrutinib treatment. These receptors all come from a human donor with chronic lymphocytic leukemia. Both conserved end residues are part of each CDR3. The D gene is left open where the match is weak. Some rows mark clone size as missing; the rest say once, few, many or name a class of expanded clone.

CDR3aa: CASSVERPQGTEAFF; CDR3nt: TGTGCCAGCAGCGTAGAACGCCCGCAGGGCACTGAAGCTTTCTTT; d_gene: -; abundance: -; v_gene: TRBV9; j_gene: TRBJ1-1
CDR3aa: CASSPSGGGADTQYF; CDR3nt: TGTGCCAGCTCACCATCTGGCGGGGGGGCAGATACGCAGTATTTT; d_gene: TRBD2; abundance: -; v_gene: TRBV18; j_gene: TRBJ2-3
CDR3aa: CASSRGQGNGYTF; CDR3nt: TGTGCCAGCAGCCGGGGACAGGGGAATGGCTACACCTTC; d_gene: TRBD1; abundance: -; v_gene: TRBV7-3; j_gene: TRBJ1-2
CDR3aa: CASSQDWSSSHYEQYF; CDR3nt: TGTGCCAGCAGCCAAGATTGGTCCAGCTCGCACTACGAGCAGTACTTC; d_gene: -; abundance: -; v_gene: TRBV4-2; j_gene: TRBJ2-7
CDR3aa: CASSPPTALDYGYTF; CDR3nt: TGTGCCAGCAGTCCCCCGACAGCGTTAGACTATGGCTACACCTTC; d_gene: -; abundance: -; v_gene: TRBV25-1; j_gene: TRBJ1-2
CDR3aa: CASSLSGLEGTEAFF; CDR3nt: TGTGCCAGCAGCTTGTCCGGGTTGGAGGGAACTGAAGCTTTCTTT; d_gene: -; abundance: -; v_gene: TRBV5-6; j_gene: TRBJ1-1
CDR3aa: CASSTRTGGEETQYF; CDR3nt: TGTGCCAGCAGCACACGGACAGGGGGCGAGGAGACCCAGTACTTC; d_gene: TRBD1; abundance: -; v_gene: TRBV5-4; j_gene: TRBJ2-5
CDR3aa: CASRDTGTYEQYF; CDR3nt: TGTGCCAGCCGGGACACGGGAACCTACGAGCAGTACTTC; d_gene: -; abundance: -; v_gene: TRBV18; j_gene: TRBJ2-7
CDR3aa: CASSLTRPGIYGYTF; CDR3nt: TGTGCCAGCAGTTTAACCCGCCCTGGAATCTATGGCTACACCTTC; d_gene: -; abundance: -; v_gene: TRBV27; j_gene: TRBJ1-2
CDR3aa: CASSHRGITGELFF; CDR3nt: TGTGCCAGCAGCCACAGGGGGATAACCGGGGAGCTGTTTTTT; d_gene: TRBD1; abundance: -; v_gene: TRBV9; j_gene: TRBJ2-2
CDR3aa: CASSYEGGRKLFF; CDR3nt: TGTGCCAGCAGTTATGAGGGGGGAAGGAAACTGTTTTTT; d_gene: -; abundance: -; v_gene: TRBV6-5; j_gene: TRBJ1-4
CDR3aa: CASSVRQGGQPQHF; CDR3nt: TGTGCCAGCAGTGTCAGACAGGGTGGCCAGCCCCAGCATTTT; d_gene: TRBD1; abundance: -; v_gene: TRBV6-1; j_gene: TRBJ1-5
CDR3aa: CASSTGQPRQPQHF; CDR3nt: TGTGCCAGTAGTACAGGGCAGCCCCGTCAGCCCCAGCATTTT; d_gene: -; abundance: -; v_gene: TRBV19; j_gene: TRBJ1-5
CDR3aa: CASNMAPAEGNTIYF; CDR3nt: TGTGCTAGTAATATGGCCCCAGCCGAAGGAAACACCATATATTTT; d_gene: -; abundance: few; v_gene: TRBV12-5; j_gene: TRBJ1-3
CDR3aa: CASSLRNEKLFF; CDR3nt: TGTGCCAGCAGTTTACGGAATGAAAAACTGTTTTTT; d_gene: -; abundance: -; v_gene: TRBV28; j_gene: TRBJ1-4
CDR3aa: CASSESGQEARSTDTQYF; CDR3nt: TGTGCCAGCAGTGAATCGGGACAGGAGGCTCGTTCCACAGATACGCAGTATTTT; d_gene: TRBD1; abundance: -; v_gene: TRBV25-1; j_gene: TRBJ2-3
CDR3aa: CAWSVSSRILQYF; CDR3nt: TGTGCCTGGAGTGTAAGCTCGAGGATCTTACAGTACTTC; d_gene: -; abundance: -; v_gene: TRBV30; j_gene: TRBJ2-7
CDR3aa: CASSPRGWGEQYF; CDR3nt: TGTGCCAGCAGCCCCAGAGGATGGGGCGAGCAGTACTTC; d_gene: -; abundance: -; v_gene: TRBV7-8; j_gene: TRBJ2-7
CDR3aa: CASSHPGADTQYF; CDR3nt: TGTGCCAGCAGCCACCCGGGGGCAGATACGCAGTATTTT; d_gene: -; abundance: few; v_gene: TRBV7-3; j_gene: TRBJ2-3
CDR3aa: CASTIGTEQFF; CDR3nt: TGTGCCAGCACTATCGGTACTGAGCAGTTCTTC; d_gene: -; abundance: -; v_gene: TRBV6-1; j_gene: TRBJ2-1
CDR3aa: CASSQGQGDYEQYF; CDR3nt: TGTGCCAGCAGCCAAGGACAGGGGGATTACGAGCAGTACTTC; d_gene: TRBD1; abundance: -; v_gene: TRBV11-2; j_gene: TRBJ2-7
CDR3aa: CSVRTGMNTEAFF; CDR3nt: TGCAGCGTTCGCACAGGGATGAACACTGAAGCTTTCTTT; d_gene: -; abundance: -; v_gene: TRBV29-1; j_gene: TRBJ1-1
CDR3aa: CASSLTGWDTQYF; CDR3nt: TGTGCCAGCAGCTTAACAGGGTGGGATACGCAGTATTTT; d_gene: -; abundance: few; v_gene: TRBV6-5; j_gene: TRBJ2-3
CDR3aa: CASSQGNRFLRGETQYF; CDR3nt: TGCGCCAGCAGTCAAGGTAACAGGTTTTTACGAGGAGAGACCCAGTACTTC; d_gene: -; abundance: -; v_gene: TRBV23-1; j_gene: TRBJ2-5
CDR3aa: CASSLTLRQSYEQYF; CDR3nt: TGTGCCAGCAGTTTAACCCTCCGTCAATCCTACGAGCAGTACTTC; d_gene: -; abundance: -; v_gene: TRBV27; j_gene: TRBJ2-7
CDR3aa: CASSSDTSGETLHF; CDR3nt: TGCGCCAGCAGCTCGGACACCTCGGGGGAGACCCTCCACTTT; d_gene: -; abundance: few; v_gene: TRBV5-1; j_gene: TRBJ1-6
CDR3aa: CASRSSGPGELFF; CDR3nt: TGCGCCAGCCGTTCCTCGGGTCCCGGGGAGCTGTTTTTT; d_gene: -; abundance: many; v_gene: TRBV10-1; j_gene: TRBJ2-2